Following are 30 T cell receptor beta chains from one sample sequenced in a study of Ad26.COV2.S vaccination and SARS-CoV-2 variants. Described treatment: roughly 19 received Ad26.COV2.S at low or high dose, single or two shots; a few received placebo; per-sample allocation not given. All samples were drawn on day 63, counting from the first vaccine or placebo injection. Using immunoSEQ multiplex PCR, the repertoire was profiled, and TCRdb retains in-frame clones only, with some absent. This sample yields 350,000 to 550,000 clones, of which roughly nine tenths are seen a single time; around 2.5% belongs to the top ten. The specimen was peripheral blood, collected in a trial of Ad26.COV2.S vaccine versus placebo. The receptors stem from a person between 18 and 60 years old who received the Ad26.COV2.S COVID-19 vaccine or a placebo.

The V call is TRBV2, the J call TRBJ1-5, with D hard to call. The V end lost 3 bases, the J end lost 4 bases, and 13 bases lay between the germline ends. Germline CDR1 is SNHLY and CDR2 is FYNNEI. The CDR3 is made up of 15 amino acids. CDR3 DNA sequence: TGTGCCAGCAGTGATGGAGTCTCAAAAAATCAGCCCCAGCATTTT. Translation gives CASSDGVSKNQPQHF.

This rearrangement joins TRBV7-2 to TRBJ2-6; 7 nucleotides agree with TRBD1. This CDR3 is built from 16 residues. The germline CDR1 and CDR2 sequences are SGHTA and FQGNSA. V shed 5 bases, J shed 0 bases, and the junction held 4 bases outside the gene matches. As DNA, the CDR3 is TGTGCCAGCAGCCAGGACAGGAGCTCTGGGGCCAACGTCCTGACTTTC. It encodes CASSQDRSSGANVLTF.

Points on this clone: This same CDR3 is encoded by further DNA sequences in the sample. The rearrangement links TRBV7-2 to TRBJ2-7; D might be TRBD1 (5 bases). Germline-derived CDR1 and CDR2 are SGHTA and FQGNSA. The ends were cut back, 3 bases at V and 0 bases at J, with 12 bases in the middle. The CDR3 runs 15 residues. CDR3 sequence reads: CASSLGRGLSYEQYF. CDR3 bases: TGTGCCAGCAGCTTGGGAAGGGGCCTCTCCTACGAGCAGTACTTC.

The chain employs TRBV29-1 and TRBJ2-3; 9 positions agree with TRBD1. The germline CDR1 and CDR2 sequences are SQVTM and ANQGSEA. CDR3 length: 15 residues. After removal of 8 bases from V and 2 bases from J, the junction contained 11 bases not matched to a gene. The CDR3 sequence is CSTQSTGGFTDTQYF. CDR3 bases: TGCAGCACACAGTCGACAGGGGGTTTCACAGATACGCAGTATTTT.

The rearrangement links TRBV5-6 to TRBJ1-1, with 7 bases that match TRBD1. The CDR3 length is 15 residues. V shed 2 bases and J 5 bases; nucleotides not matched to a gene: 9. Germline V gives CDR1 SGHDT, CDR2 YYEEEE. The CDR3 reads CASSLPQGGRTEAFF. The CDR3 DNA follows: TGTGCCAGCAGCTTACCGCAGGGGGGAAGGACTGAAGCTTTCTTT.

This chain uses TRBV21-1 with TRBJ2-3; the table's D call of TRBD1 was not tested on the DNA. TRBV21-1 constitutes a pseudogene. The CDR3 sequence is 19 residues long. In DNA form, the CDR3 reads TGTGCCAGCAGCGGTAGACAGGGGGCGCGGATCGGTTGGCCAGATACGCAGTATTTT. The encoded protein is CASSGRQGARIGWPDTQYF.

A note on this clone: This specimen includes other DNA sequences encoding the same CDR3. The chain employs TRBV6-5 and TRBJ2-4; 9 bases fit TRBD1. V trimming: 5 bases; J trimming: 6 bases; junction bases outside the gene matches: 2. The length of the CDR3 is 13 residues. Germline CDR1 and CDR2: MNHEY and SVGAGI. For the CDR3, the DNA is TGTGCCAGCAGTAGGGGACAGGGAAACATTCAGTACTTC. It specifies CASSRGQGNIQYF.

This clone was observed a few times. The rearrangement joins TRBV9 to TRBJ2-7; 9 positions match TRBD1. Trimming took 3 bases from V and 2 from J; bases not matched to a gene: 6. This CDR3 is built from 15 residues. Germline V gene lookup returns CDR1 SGDLS and CDR2 YYNGEE. The CDR3 DNA follows: TGTGCCAGCAGCGAGGGGACAGGGTACCCCTACGAGCAGTACTTC. It translates to CASSEGTGYPYEQYF. Full variable domain (outside the CDR3, taken from reference TRBV9 and TRBJ2-7): DSGVTQTPKHLITATGQRVTLRCSPRSGDLSVYWYQQSLDQGLQFLIQYYNGEERAKGNILERFSAQQFPDLHSELNLSSLELGDSALYFCASSEGTGYPYEQYFGPGTRLTVT.

The genes are TRBV5-6 and TRBJ2-7; D is ambiguous. Germline V gene sequence: CDR1 SGHDT, CDR2 YYEEEE. This CDR3 is 14 amino acids long. Trimming pared 3 bases from V and 1 base from J, leaving 11 bases between. The chain's CDR3 is CASSSDGFSYEQYF. The CDR3 DNA is TGTGCCAGCAGCTCGGACGGCTTTTCCTACGAGCAGTACTTC.

This chain joins TRBV23-1 and TRBJ1-1; D not certain. TRBV23-1 has ORF status, its function being uncertain. This CDR3 has 13 residues. V was trimmed by 0 bases and J by 3 bases, leaving 5 bases between them. DNA of the CDR3: TGCGCCAGCAGTCAATCGAGAGACACTGAAGCTTTCTTT. Translating gives CASSQSRDTEAFF.

The chain couples TRBV7-8 to TRBJ1-4; 7 positions match TRBD1. V lost 5 bases and J lost 3; bases outside the gene matches: 3. Germline loops: CDR1 SGHVS, CDR2 FQNEAQ. This CDR3 contains 14 residues. CDR3 loop: CASSRGQSNEKLFF. The DNA for the CDR3 is TGTGCCAGCAGCCGGGGACAGTCTAATGAAAAACTGTTTTTT.

V usage is TRBV4-1 and J usage is TRBJ2-3, with D hard to call. The germline V gene has CDR1 MGHRA and CDR2 YSYEKL. The CDR3 is made up of 16 amino acids. Trimming removed 1 base at V and 5 bases at J, with 16 bases between. The CDR3 region is CASSQVGIAVRDTQYF. The CDR3 DNA reads TGCGCCAGCAGCCAAGTCGGTATTGCGGTGAGAGATACGCAGTATTTT.

The gene calls are TRBV5-1 and TRBJ2-1, with D perhaps TRBD1 or TRBD2 (6 bases each). Germline assignment: CDR1 SGHRS and CDR2 YFSETQ. V was pared by 2 bases and J by 5 bases, with 14 bases between. The CDR3 extends over 15 amino acids. CDR3 coding DNA: TGCGCCAGCAGCTTACCGGGGGCAGTAGACAATGAGCAGTTCTTC. Its translation is CASSLPGAVDNEQFF.

This chain uses TRBV7-2 with TRBJ2-1; 11 bases agree with TRBD2. Germline CDR1 and CDR2: SGHTA and FQGNSA. CDR3 length: 15 residues. V lost 7 bases and J lost 9; bases outside the gene matches: 11. CDR3 nucleotide sequence: TGTGCCAGCACCCCCCAGGCCCTAGCGGGGGGTGAGCAGTTCTTC. Encoded protein: CASTPQALAGGEQFF.

CDR3 residues: CASSKRTSSYYNEQFF. The CDR3 bases are TGTGCCAGCAGCAAAAGAACTAGCAGCTACTACAATGAGCAGTTCTTC. The chain links TRBV11-2 to TRBJ2-1, with D possibly matching TRBD2 (6 bases). The V and J ends lost 5 bases and 3 bases respectively, with 17 bases between them. This CDR3 is built from 16 residues. Germline lookup yields CDR1 SGHAT and CDR2 FQNNGV.

This clone appeared once. The chain carries TRBV7-2 and TRBJ2-1, with D perhaps being TRBD1 or TRBD2 (5 bases each). Germline values: CDR1 SGHTA, CDR2 FQGNSA. This CDR3 spans 15 amino acids. V gave up 2 bases and J gave up 6 bases, with 14 bases separating them. The CDR3: CASSLLWGRTNEQFF. In DNA form, the CDR3 reads TGTGCCAGCAGCTTACTTTGGGGGAGAACCAATGAGCAGTTCTTC.

This clone was detected only once. The rearrangement uses TRBV20-1 and TRBJ1-2; a weak D match, TRBD1 (6 bases). Germline V gene lookup returns CDR1 DFQATT and CDR2 SNEGSKA (reference sequence). Trimming cost V 3 bases and J 4 bases, with 18 bases left between them. The CDR3 is made up of 15 amino acids. The CDR3 coding sequence is TGCAGTGCTAGTGCGGGGAACAGGGCTAGCTATGGCTACACCTTC. Its translation: CSASAGNRASYGYTF.

This chain uses TRBV5-1 with TRBJ2-3; TRBD1 matches 7 bases. Looked up from germline, CDR1 is SGHRS and CDR2 is YFSETQ. V dropped 2 bases and J dropped 0; count of bases not matched to a gene: 3. CDR3 length: 15 amino acids. CDR3 nucleotides: TGCGCCAGCAGCTTCGGGACAGTTAGCACAGATACGCAGTATTTT. Translating gives CASSFGTVSTDTQYF. Filled out from reference TRBV5-1 and TRBJ2-3, the complete variable domain reads KAGVTQTPRYLIKTRGQQVTLSCSPISGHRSVSWYQQTPGQGLQFLFEYFSETQRNKGNFPGRFSGRQFSNSRSEMNVSTLELGDSALYLCASSFGTVSTDTQYFGPGTRLTVL.

The chain employs TRBV7-3 and TRBJ1-1, with TRBD1 as a possible D gene (5 bases). The CDR3 consists of 13 residues. Trimming shortened V by 2 bases and J by 7 bases, and 11 bases separated the two germline ends. Germline CDR1 reads SGHTA; CDR2 reads FQGTGA. The CDR3 loop is CASSLSPGDEAFF. The CDR3 bases are TGTGCCAGCAGCTTATCCCCGGGGGATGAAGCTTTCTTT. Using reference TRBV7-3 and TRBJ1-1 for the parts outside the CDR3, the full variable domain is GAGVSQTPSNKVTEKGKYVELRCDPISGHTALYWYRQSLGQGPEFLIYFQGTGAADDSGLPNDRFFAVRPEGSVSTLKIQRTERGDSAVYLCASSLSPGDEAFFGQGTRLTVV.

V usage is TRBV5-1 and J usage is TRBJ1-4, with D hard to call. V was pared by 4 bases and J by 8 bases, with 18 bases between. The V gene's germline CDR1 is SGHRS and CDR2 YFSETQ. The CDR3 is 15 amino acids. The CDR3 sequence: CASSGEGHTGEKLFF. CDR3 nucleotides: TGCGCCAGCAGCGGGGAAGGGCACACCGGAGAAAAACTGTTTTTT.

The chain is built from TRBV19 and TRBJ1-6, with D possibly TRBD1 on 5 matching bases. Trimming left V 5 bases short and J 7 bases short, with 18 bases between. CDR1 is LNHDA and CDR2 is SQIVND in the germline V gene (reference sequence). This CDR3 contains 16 residues. The CDR3: CASSPRVGPPNSPLHF. CDR3 nucleotides: TGTGCCAGTAGTCCTCGGGTGGGACCGCCAAATTCACCCCTCCACTTT. Full variable domain (rest looked up from reference TRBV19 and TRBJ1-6): DGGITQSPKYLFRKEGQNVTLSCEQNLNHDAMYWYRQDPGQGLRLIYYSQIVNDFQKGDIAEGYSVSREKKESFPLTVTSAQKNPTAFYLCASSPRVGPPNSPLHFGNGTRLTVT.

The V gene is TRBV12-5, the J gene TRBJ2-7; possible D gene TRBD2, 7 bases. Germline V gives CDR1 LGHNT, CDR2 FRNRAP. This CDR3 is 15 amino acids long. Deletions cut 5 bases from V and 8 bases from J, with 22 bases between. CDR3 region: CASGGGGTGQIKQYV. CDR3 coding DNA: TGTGCTAGTGGTGGGGGAGGGACCGGACAGATAAAGCAGTACGTC.

The rearrangement links TRBV4-1 to TRBJ2-7; D gene unclear. Trimming removed 1 base from V and 12 bases from J, with 13 bases in between. The CDR3 runs 12 residues. Per germline, CDR1 MGHRA and CDR2 YSYEKL. CDR3 region: CASSQVYGSLYF. CDR3 nucleotide sequence: TGCGCCAGCAGCCAAGTCTATGGGTCCCTGTACTTC.

For the CDR3, the DNA is TGTGCCAGCAGCCGGACAGGGTTGTCGGAAGAGACCCAGTACTTC. Its translation: CASSRTGLSEETQYF. The chain combines TRBV5-5 with TRBJ2-5; 8 bases line up with TRBD1. This CDR3 region has 15 residues. Germline CDR1 and CDR2: SGHKS and YYEKEE (reference sequence). V lost 4 bases, J lost 3 bases, and 8 bases stayed unmatched.

This clone was counted a single time. The chain has TRBV5-4 and TRBJ1-3, with no clear D. Trimming removed 3 bases from V and 4 bases from J, with 8 bases in between. The CDR3 totals 13 residues. The germline V gene has CDR1 SGHNT and CDR2 YYREEE (reference sequence). Here the CDR3 reads CASSSPTGNTIYF. In DNA form, the CDR3 reads TGTGCCAGCAGCTCCCCCACGGGAAACACCATATATTTT.

V gene TRBV4-3 combines with J gene TRBJ1-2; no firm D call. This CDR3 is built from 13 residues. CDR1 is LGHNA, CDR2 YSLEER, per germline. The V end lost 0 bases, the J end lost 5 bases, and 7 bases lay between the germline ends. DNA for the CDR3: TGCGCCAGCAGCCAAGATGGGGAGTATGGCTACACCTTC. Protein product: CASSQDGEYGYTF.

V is TRBV12-5 and J is TRBJ1-1, with D hard to call. The CDR3 has 12 amino acids. V gave up 5 bases and J gave up 4 bases, with 8 bases separating them. The germline gives CDR1 LGHNT, CDR2 FRNRAP. The CDR3 region has the DNA TGTGCTAGTGGTAGGGTTGGCACTGAAGCTTTCTTT. This gives the protein CASGRVGTEAFF.

Comments on this clone: Relative to the germline gene, one junction end is altered; a read error may explain this. The chain recombines TRBV7-7 with TRBJ2-2, with unresolved D. Germline CDR1 and CDR2: SSHAT and FNYEAQ (reference sequence). The CDR3 covers 17 residues. CDR3 loop: CASSFGEGQRGTGELFF. The CDR3 bases are TGTGCTAGCAGCTTTGGGGAAGGTCAGAGAGGCACCGGGGAGCTGTTTTTT.

The chain couples TRBV4-3 to TRBJ2-3; 12 nucleotides match TRBD2. The trim removed 0 bases at V and 5 bases at J, leaving 12 bases unmatched. The CDR3 runs 19 residues. Germline V gene sequence: CDR1 LGHNA, CDR2 YSLEER. Written as DNA, the CDR3 is TGCGCCAGCAGCCAAGAAGGGCTAGCGGGGGGGCACGCCGGAGATACGCAGTATTTT. Translating it yields CASSQEGLAGGHAGDTQYF.

The V gene is TRBV6-6, the J gene TRBJ1-1; D possibly corresponds to TRBD1 (5 bases). The V and J ends lost 7 bases and 5 bases respectively, with 20 bases between them. The CDR3 spans 15 residues. Germline CDR1 MNHNY, CDR2 SVGAGI (reference sequence). In nucleotides, the CDR3 is TGTGCCAGCACCCTCCAGCCGGGGGTAATAACTGAAGCTTTCTTT. Its protein product is CASTLQPGVITEAFF.